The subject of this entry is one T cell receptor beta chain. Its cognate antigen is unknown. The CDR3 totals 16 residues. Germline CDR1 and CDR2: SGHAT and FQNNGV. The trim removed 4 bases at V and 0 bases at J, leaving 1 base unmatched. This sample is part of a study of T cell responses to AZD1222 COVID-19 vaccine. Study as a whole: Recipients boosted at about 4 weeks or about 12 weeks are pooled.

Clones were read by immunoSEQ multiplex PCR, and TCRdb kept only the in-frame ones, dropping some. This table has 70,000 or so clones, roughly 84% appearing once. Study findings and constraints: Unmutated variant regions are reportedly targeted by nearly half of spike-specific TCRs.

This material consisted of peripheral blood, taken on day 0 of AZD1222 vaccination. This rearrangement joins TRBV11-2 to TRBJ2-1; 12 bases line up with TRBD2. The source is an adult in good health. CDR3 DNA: TGTGCCAGCAGCTGGACTAGCGGGGTCTCCTACAATGAGCAGTTCTTC. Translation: CASSWTSGVSYNEQFF.